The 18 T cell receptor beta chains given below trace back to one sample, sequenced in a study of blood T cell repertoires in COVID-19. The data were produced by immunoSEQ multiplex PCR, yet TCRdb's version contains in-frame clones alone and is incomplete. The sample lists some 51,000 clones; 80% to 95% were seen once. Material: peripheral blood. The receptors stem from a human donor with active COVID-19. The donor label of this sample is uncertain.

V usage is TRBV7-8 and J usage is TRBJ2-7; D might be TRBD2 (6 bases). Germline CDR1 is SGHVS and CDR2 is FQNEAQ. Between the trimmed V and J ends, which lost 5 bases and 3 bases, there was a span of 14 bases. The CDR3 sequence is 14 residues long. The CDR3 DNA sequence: TGTGCCAGCAGCGCAAACAAGGGACTCTACGAGCAGTACTTC. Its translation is CASSANKGLYEQYF.

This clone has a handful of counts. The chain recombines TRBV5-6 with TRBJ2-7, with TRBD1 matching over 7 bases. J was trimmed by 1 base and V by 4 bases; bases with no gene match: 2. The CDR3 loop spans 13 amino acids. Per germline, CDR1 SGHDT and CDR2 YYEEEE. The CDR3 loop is CASSPGQSYEQYV. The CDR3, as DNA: TGTGCCAGCAGCCCGGGACAGTCCTACGAGCAGTACGTC.

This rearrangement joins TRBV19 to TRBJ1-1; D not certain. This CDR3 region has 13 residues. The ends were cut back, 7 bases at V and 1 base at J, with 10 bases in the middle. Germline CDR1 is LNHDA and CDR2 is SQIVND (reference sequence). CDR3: CASNLRGNTEAFF. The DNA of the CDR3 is TGTGCCAGTAACCTCCGGGGGAACACTGAAGCTTTCTTT.

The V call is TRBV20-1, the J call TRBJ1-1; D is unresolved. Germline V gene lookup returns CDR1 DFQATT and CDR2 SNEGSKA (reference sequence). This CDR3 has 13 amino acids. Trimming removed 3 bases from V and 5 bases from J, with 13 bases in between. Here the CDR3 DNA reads TGCAGTGCTAGTGTCCCATCGGGGACTGAAGCTTTCTTT. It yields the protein CSASVPSGTEAFF.

The chain's CDR3 is CASSEAPDRVYNSPLHF. In DNA, the CDR3 is TGTGCCAGCAGTGAAGCCCCTGACAGGGTCTATAATTCACCCCTCCACTTT. The chain joins TRBV6-1 to TRBJ1-6; 7 bases agree with TRBD1. Germline V gene sequence: CDR1 MNHNS, CDR2 SASEGT. J was trimmed by 3 bases and V by 0 bases; bases with no gene match: 5. The CDR3 spans 17 residues.

This CDR3 is CASSERKVTEAFF. The CDR3 bases are TGTGCCAGCAGTGAGAGGAAAGTAACTGAAGCTTTCTTT. The chain combines TRBV6-1 with TRBJ1-1; no definite D call. V gave up 3 bases and J gave up 5 bases, with 10 bases separating them. The CDR3 loop spans 13 amino acids. Germline-derived CDR1 and CDR2 are MNHNS and SASEGT.

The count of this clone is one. This chain's CDR3 is CASSPRDTAFNGYTF. The CDR3 region has the DNA TGTGCCAGCAGCCCTCGGGACACGGCCTTTAATGGCTACACCTTC. This chain uses TRBV9 with TRBJ1-2; perhaps TRBD1 as D (6 bases). The CDR3 loop spans 15 amino acids. V dropped 4 bases and J dropped 6 bases, with 19 bases sitting between them. CDR1 SGDLS and CDR2 YYNGEE come from the germline V gene.

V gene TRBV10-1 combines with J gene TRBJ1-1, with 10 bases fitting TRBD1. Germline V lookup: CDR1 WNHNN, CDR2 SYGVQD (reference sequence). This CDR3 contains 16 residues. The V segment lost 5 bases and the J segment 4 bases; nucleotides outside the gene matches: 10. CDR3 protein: CASSSGTGVVATEAFF. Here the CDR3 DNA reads TGCGCCAGCAGTTCCGGGACAGGGGTGGTGGCCACTGAAGCTTTCTTT.

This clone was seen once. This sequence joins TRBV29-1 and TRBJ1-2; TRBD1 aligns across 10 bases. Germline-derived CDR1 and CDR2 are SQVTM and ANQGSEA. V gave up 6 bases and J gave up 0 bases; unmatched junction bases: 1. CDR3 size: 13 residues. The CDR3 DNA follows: TGCAGCGTAGGACAGGGGGCTAACTATGGCTACACCTTC. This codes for CSVGQGANYGYTF.

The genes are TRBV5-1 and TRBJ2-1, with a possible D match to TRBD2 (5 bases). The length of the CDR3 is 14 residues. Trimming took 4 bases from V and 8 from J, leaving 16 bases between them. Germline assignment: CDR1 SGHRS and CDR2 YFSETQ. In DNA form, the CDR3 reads TGCGCCAGCAGCCCCCGACCGGACTCTTATGAGCAGTTCTTC. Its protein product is CASSPRPDSYEQFF.

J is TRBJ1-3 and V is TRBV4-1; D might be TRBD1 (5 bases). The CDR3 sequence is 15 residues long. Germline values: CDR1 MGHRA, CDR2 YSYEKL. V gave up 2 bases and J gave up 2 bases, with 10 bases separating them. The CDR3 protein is CASSQRQLTGNTIYF. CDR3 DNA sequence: TGCGCCAGCAGCCAACGACAGTTGACTGGAAACACCATATATTTT.

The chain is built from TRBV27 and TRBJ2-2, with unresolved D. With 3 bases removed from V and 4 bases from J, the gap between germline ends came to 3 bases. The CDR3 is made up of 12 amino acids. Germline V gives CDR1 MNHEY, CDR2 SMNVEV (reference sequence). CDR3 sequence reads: CASSLATGELFF. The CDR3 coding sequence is TGTGCCAGCAGTTTGGCCACCGGGGAGCTGTTTTTT.

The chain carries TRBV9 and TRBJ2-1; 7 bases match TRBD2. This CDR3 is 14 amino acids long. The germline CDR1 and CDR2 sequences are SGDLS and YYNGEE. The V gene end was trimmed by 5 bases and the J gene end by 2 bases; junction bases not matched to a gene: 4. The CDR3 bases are TGTGCCAGCAGTCGGGGAGGGACCTACAATGAGCAGTTCTTC. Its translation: CASSRGGTYNEQFF.

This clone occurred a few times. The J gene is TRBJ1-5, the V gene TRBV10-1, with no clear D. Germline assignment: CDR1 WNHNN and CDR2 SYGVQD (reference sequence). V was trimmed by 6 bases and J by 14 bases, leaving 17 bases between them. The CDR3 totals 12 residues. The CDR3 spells CASSGAALSKHF. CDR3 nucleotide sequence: TGCGCCAGCAGCGGAGCGGCCTTGTCTAAGCATTTT.

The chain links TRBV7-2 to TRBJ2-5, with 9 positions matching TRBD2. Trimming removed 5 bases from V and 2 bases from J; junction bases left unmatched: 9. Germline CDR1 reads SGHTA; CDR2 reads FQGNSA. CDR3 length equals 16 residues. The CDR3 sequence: CASSPPGLAYQETQYF. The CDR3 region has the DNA TGTGCCAGCAGCCCGCCCGGACTAGCGTATCAAGAGACCCAGTACTTC.

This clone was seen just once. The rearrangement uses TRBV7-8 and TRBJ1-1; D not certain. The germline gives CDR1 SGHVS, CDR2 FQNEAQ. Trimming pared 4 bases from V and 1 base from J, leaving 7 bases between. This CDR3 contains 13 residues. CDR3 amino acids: CASSSVPNTEAFF. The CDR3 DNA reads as TGTGCCAGCAGCTCGGTTCCGAACACTGAAGCTTTCTTT. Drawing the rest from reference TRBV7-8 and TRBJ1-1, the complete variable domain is GAGVSQSPRYKVAKRGQDVALRCDPISGHVSLFWYQQALGQGPEFLTYFQNEAQLDKSGLPSDRFFAERPEGSVSTLKIQRTQQEDSAVYLCASSSVPNTEAFFGQGTRLTVV.

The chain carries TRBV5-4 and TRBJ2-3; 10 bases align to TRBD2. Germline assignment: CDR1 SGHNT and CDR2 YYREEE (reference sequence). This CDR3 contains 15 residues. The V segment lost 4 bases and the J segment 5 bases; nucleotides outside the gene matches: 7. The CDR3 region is CASSAERGGLDTQYF. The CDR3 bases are TGTGCCAGCAGCGCGGAGCGGGGGGGATTAGATACGCAGTATTTT.

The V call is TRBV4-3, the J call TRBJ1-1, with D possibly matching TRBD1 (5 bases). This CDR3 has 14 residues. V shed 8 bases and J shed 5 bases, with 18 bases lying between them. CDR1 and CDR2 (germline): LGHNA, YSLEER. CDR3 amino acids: CASRPSQGWTEAFF. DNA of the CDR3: TGCGCCAGCCGTCCGAGCCAGGGATGGACTGAAGCTTTCTTT.